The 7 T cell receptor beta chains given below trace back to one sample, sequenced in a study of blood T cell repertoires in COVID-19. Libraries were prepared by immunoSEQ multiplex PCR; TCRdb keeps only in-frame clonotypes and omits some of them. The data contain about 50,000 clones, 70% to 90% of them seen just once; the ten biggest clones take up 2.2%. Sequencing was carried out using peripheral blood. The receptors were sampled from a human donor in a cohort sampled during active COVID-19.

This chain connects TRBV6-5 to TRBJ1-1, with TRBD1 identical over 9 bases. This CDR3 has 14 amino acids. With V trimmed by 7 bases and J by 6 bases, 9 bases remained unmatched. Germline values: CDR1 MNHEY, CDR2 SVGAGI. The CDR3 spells CASNRDREVPEAFF. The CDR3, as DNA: TGTGCCAGCAACCGGGACAGGGAGGTTCCTGAAGCTTTCTTT.

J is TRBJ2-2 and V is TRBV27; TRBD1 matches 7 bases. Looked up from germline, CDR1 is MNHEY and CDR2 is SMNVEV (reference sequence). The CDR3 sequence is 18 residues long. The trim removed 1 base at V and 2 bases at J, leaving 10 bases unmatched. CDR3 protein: CASSLFRAGTDNTGELFF. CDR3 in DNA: TGTGCCAGCAGTTTATTTCGGGCCGGGACAGATAACACCGGGGAGCTGTTTTTT.

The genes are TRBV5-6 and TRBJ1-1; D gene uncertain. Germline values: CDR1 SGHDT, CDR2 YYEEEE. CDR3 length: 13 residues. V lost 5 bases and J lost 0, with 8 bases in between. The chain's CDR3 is CASSTGMNTEAFF. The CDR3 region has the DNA TGTGCCAGCAGTACCGGGATGAACACTGAAGCTTTCTTT.

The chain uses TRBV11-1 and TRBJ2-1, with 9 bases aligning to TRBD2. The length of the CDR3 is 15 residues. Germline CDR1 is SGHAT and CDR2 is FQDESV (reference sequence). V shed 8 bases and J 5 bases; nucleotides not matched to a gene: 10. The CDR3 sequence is CASATSGGFNNEQFF. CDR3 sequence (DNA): TGTGCCAGCGCCACCAGCGGGGGGTTTAACAATGAGCAGTTCTTC. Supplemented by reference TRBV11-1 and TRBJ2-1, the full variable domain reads EAEVAQSPRYKITEKSQAVAFWCDPISGHATLYWYRQILGQGPELLVQFQDESVVDDSQLPKDRFSAERLKGVDSTLKIQPAELGDSAMYLCASATSGGFNNEQFFGPGTRLTVL.

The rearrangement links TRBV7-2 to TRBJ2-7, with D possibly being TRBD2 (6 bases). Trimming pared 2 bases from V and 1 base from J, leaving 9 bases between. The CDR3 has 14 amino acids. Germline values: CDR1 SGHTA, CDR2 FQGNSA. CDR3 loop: CASSLTGTSYEQYF. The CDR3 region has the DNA TGTGCCAGCAGCTTAACCGGGACTTCCTACGAGCAGTACTTC.

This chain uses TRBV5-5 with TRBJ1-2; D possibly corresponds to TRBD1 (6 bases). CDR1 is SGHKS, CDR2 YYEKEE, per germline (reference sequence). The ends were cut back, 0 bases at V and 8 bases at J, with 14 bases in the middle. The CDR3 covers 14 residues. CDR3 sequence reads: CASSLGQGNLGYTF. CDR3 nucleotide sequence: TGTGCCAGCAGCTTGGGCCAGGGGAACTTGGGCTACACCTTC.

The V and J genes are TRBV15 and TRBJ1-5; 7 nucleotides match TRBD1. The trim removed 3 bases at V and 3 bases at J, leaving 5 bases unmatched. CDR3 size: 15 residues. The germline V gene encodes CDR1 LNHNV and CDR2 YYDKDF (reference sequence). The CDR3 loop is CATSREGGDNQPQHF. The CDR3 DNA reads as TGTGCCACCAGCAGGGAAGGGGGCGACAATCAGCCCCAGCATTTT.